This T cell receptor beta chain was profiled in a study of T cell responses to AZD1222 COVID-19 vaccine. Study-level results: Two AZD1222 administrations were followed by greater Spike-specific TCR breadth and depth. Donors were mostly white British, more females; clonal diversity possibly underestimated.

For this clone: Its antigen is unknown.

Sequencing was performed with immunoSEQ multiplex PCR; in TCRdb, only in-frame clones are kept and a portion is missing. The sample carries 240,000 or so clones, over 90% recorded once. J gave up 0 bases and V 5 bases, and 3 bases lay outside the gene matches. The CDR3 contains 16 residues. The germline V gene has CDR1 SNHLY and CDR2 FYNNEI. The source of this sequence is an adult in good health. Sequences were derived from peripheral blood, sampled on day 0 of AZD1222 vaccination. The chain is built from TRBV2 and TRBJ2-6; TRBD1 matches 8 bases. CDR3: CASSRDRFSGANVLTF. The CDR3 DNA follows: TGTGCCAGCAGTAGGGACAGGTTCTCTGGGGCCAACGTCCTGACTTTC.